This T cell receptor (beta chain) derives from a study of T cell responses to AZD1222 COVID-19 vaccine. This clone showed up just once. As yet, its antigen is unknown. Here immunoSEQ multiplex PCR was the method, and the copy in TCRdb shows in-frame clones only, minus some. Of around 160,000 clones in the sample, around 94% were seen once. General study results and limits: No repertoire was sampled before or during the peak T cell response, only after it. The donors showed a predominance of white British ancestry and of females, with possible underestimation of clonal diversity.

This TCR came from an adult in good health. The sample here was peripheral blood, taken on day 0 of AZD1222 vaccination.

CDR3 in DNA: TGTGCCAGCAGCGTGCACAGGGATTTAGACTCACCCCTCCACTTT. This translates into CASSVHRDLDSPLHF. The rearrangement uses TRBV7-9 and TRBJ1-6; possibly TRBD1 for D (6 bases). The V gene's germline CDR1 is SEHNR and CDR2 FQNEAQ (reference sequence). With 5 bases removed from V and 10 bases from J, the gap between germline ends came to 18 bases. The CDR3 consists of 15 residues.